The T cell receptor (beta chain) described here comes from a study of shared clonotypes between healthy human individuals. Per germline, CDR1 GTSNPN and CDR2 SVGIG (reference sequence). This CDR3 region has 12 residues. Trimming cost V 8 bases and J 0 bases, with 10 bases left between them. Several immunoSEQ 96-well plates shared each subset's DNA, each plate a replicate. Only in-frame clones appear in the TCRdb table, and some are missing; sequencing was by immunoSEQ multiplex PCR. The repertoire holds approximately 2.5 million clones, approximately 92% seen once, with roughly 0.14% in the top ten. This sequence originates from a man between 18 and 29 years old in good health. Material: naive CD4+ T cells sorted from blood. The subset is: CD45RA+ positively selected. This chain links TRBV30 with TRBJ1-1, with D tentatively TRBD1 (6 bases). The CDR3 region has the DNA TGTGCCATCGGACAGCTGAACACTGAAGCTTTCTTT. Amino acids: CAIGQLNTEAFF. Looking up the rest from reference TRBV30 and TRBJ1-1 gives the full variable domain: SQTIHQWPATLVQPVGSPLSLECTVEGTSNPNLYWYRQAAGRGLQLLFYSVGIGQISSEVPQNLSASRPQDRQFILSSKKLLLSDSGFYLCAIGQLNTEAFFGQGTRLTVV.